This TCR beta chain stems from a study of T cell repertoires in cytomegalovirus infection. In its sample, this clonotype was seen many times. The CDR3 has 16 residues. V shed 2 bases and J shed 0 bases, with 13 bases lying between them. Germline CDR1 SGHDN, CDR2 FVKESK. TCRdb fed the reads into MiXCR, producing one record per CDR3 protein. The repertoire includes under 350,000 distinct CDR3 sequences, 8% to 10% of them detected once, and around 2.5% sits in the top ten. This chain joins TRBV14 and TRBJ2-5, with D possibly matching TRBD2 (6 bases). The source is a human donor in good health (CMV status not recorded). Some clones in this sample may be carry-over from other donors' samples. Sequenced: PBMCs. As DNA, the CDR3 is TGTGCCAGCAGCCAAAGATGGACTAACAACCAAGAGACCCAGTACTTC. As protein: CASSQRWTNNQETQYF.